Described below is a single T cell receptor (beta chain) sequence and its context. The data belong to a study of blood T cell repertoires in COVID-19. Study as a whole: PBMCs, B-cell-depleted T cells, or T cells provided the cDNA or gDNA that made up the material.

The CDR3 has 14 amino acids. In germline, CDR1 is MNHEY, CDR2 SMNVEV (reference sequence). Trimming pared 8 bases from V and 4 bases from J, leaving 16 bases between. In the original workflow: Estimation of nucleated cell counts relied on the amplification of reference gene primers. Profiling relied on immunoSEQ multiplex PCR, and the TCRdb table lists in-frame clones only, not all of them. V and J calls and clone size are those listed in that table; D and trimming were worked out from the DNA. The table includes 120,000 to 150,000 clones, roughly 81% detected once. Sequenced: peripheral blood. V usage is TRBV27 and J usage is TRBJ2-3; the D gene is possibly TRBD2 (6 bases). This receptor was obtained from a human donor with acute or convalescent COVID-19. The donor label of this sample is uncertain. The CDR3 spells CASGPGDRADTQYF. The CDR3 nucleotides are TGTGCCAGCGGTCCGGGGGATCGGGCAGATACGCAGTATTTT.